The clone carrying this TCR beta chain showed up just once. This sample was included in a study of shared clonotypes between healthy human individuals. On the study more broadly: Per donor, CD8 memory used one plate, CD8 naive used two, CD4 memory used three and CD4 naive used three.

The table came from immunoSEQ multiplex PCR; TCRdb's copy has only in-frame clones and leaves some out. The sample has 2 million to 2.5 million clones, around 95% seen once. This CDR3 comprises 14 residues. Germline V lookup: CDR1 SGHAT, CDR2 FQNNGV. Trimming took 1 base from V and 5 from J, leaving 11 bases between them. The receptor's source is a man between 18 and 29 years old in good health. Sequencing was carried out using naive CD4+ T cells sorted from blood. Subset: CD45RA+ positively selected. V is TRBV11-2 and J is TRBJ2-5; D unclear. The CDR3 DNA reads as TGTGCCAGCAGCTTAGGTCCAGTGTTGGAGACCCAGTACTTC. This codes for CASSLGPVLETQYF. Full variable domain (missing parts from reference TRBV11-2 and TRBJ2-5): EAGVAQSPRYKIIEKRQSVAFWCNPISGHATLYWYQQILGQGPKLLIQFQNNGVVDDSQLPKDRFSAERLKGVDSTLKIQPAKLEDSAVYLCASSLGPVLETQYFGPGTRLLVL.